The present T cell receptor (beta chain) was sequenced within a study of shared clonotypes between healthy human individuals. Authors' analysis steps: Because ImmunoSEQ provided only junction sequences with no quality scores, the filtering differed. Only in-frame clones appear in the TCRdb table, and some are missing; sequencing was by immunoSEQ multiplex PCR. D and trimming were read from the DNA, whereas the V and J calls and clone size are those reported in that table. The table has around 2,000,000 clones, about 92% seen once. CDR3 length: 13 residues. CDR1 and CDR2 from the germline V gene are WSHSY and SAAADI. V was cut by 3 bases and J by 12 bases, with 18 bases left in between. Regarding this clone: What it binds is not known.

Only CD45RO-negative cells positively selected for CCR7 counted as naive CD8 cells, so terminally differentiated effector memory CD45RA+ cells were excluded. Study-wide results and caveats: Larger estimated richness was generally seen in naive subsets than in memory subsets.

The sequence derives from a man younger than 30 in good health. Some clones in this sample may be carry-over from other donors' samples. Material: naive CD8+ T cells from PBMCs. The V call is TRBV10-2, the J call TRBJ2-7, with D perhaps matching TRBD1 or TRBD2 (5 bases each). The CDR3 sequence is CASSDSRGLFAYF. Written as DNA, the CDR3 is TGCGCCAGCAGTGACTCCCGGGGCCTCTTCGCGTACTTC.